This T cell receptor beta chain is from a study of blood T cells in healthy people across ages. Through a sample-barcoded 5' primer and a J-beta primer mix, a second PCR was run for roughly 7 to 12 cycles. TCRdb fed the 5' RACE reads into MiXCR, producing one record per CDR3 protein. The sample lists fewer than 900,000 distinct CDR3 sequences, approximately 43% occurring once. The germline V gene encodes CDR1 SNHLY and CDR2 FYNNEI. This CDR3 region has 13 residues. J lost 6 bases, V lost 4 bases, and 2 bases had no gene match. The V and J genes are TRBV2 and TRBJ1-5; 8 bases match TRBD1. The TCR comes from an older woman in good health. What was sequenced was blood. The CDR3 here is CASSGTGGQPQHF. The CDR3 bases are TGTGCCAGCAGTGGAACAGGGGGTCAGCCCCAGCATTTT. The complete variable domain, with remaining parts taken from reference TRBV2 and TRBJ1-5, reads EPEVTQTPSHQVTQMGQEVILRCVPISNHLYFYWYRQILGQKVEFLVSFYNNEISEKSEIFDDQFSVERPDGSNFTLKIRSTKLEDSAMYFCASSGTGGQPQHFGDGTRLSIL.